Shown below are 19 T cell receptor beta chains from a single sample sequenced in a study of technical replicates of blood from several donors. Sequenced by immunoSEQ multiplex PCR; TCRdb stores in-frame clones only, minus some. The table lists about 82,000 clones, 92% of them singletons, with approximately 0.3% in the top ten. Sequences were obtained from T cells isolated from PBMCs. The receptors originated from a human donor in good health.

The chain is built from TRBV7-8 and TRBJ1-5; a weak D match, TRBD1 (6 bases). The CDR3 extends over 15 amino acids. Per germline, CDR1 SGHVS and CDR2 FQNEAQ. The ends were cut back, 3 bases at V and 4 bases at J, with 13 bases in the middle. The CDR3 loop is CASSLRGLGNQPQHF. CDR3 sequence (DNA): TGTGCCAGCAGCTTGAGGGGGTTGGGGAATCAGCCCCAGCATTTT. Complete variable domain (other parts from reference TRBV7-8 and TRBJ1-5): GAGVSQSPRYKVAKRGQDVALRCDPISGHVSLFWYQQALGQGPEFLTYFQNEAQLDKSGLPSDRFFAERPEGSVSTLKIQRTQQEDSAVYLCASSLRGLGNQPQHFGDGTRLSIL.

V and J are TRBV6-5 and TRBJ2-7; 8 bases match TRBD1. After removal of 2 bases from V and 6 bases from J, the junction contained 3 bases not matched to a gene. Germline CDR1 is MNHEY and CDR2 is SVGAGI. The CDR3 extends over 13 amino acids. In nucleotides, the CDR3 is TGTGCCAGCAGTTACGGGGACAGGTTCGAGCAGTACTTC. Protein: CASSYGDRFEQYF.

CDR3 DNA sequence: TGTGCCAGCAGTGACTTAATCCTGGACAGGGGGCTGTACAATGAGCAGTTCTTC. Protein product: CASSDLILDRGLYNEQFF. The chain recombines TRBV6-4 with TRBJ2-1, with TRBD1 identical over 11 bases. CDR3 length: 18 amino acids. V dropped 1 base and J dropped 4; count of bases not matched to a gene: 9. CDR1 MRHNA and CDR2 SNTAGT come from the germline V gene.

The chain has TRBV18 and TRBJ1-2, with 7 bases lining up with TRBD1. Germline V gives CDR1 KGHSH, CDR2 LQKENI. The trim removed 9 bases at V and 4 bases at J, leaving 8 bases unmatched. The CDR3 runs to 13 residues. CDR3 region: CASKQGIVYGYTF. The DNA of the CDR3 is TGTGCCAGTAAACAGGGGATCGTCTATGGCTACACCTTC.

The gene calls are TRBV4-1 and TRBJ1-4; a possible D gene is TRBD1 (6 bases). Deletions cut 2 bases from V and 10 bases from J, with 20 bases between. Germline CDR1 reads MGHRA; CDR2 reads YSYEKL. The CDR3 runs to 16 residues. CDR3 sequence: CASSQLEGGFIGKLFF. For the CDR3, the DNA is TGCGCCAGCAGCCAACTCGAAGGGGGATTTATCGGAAAACTGTTTTTT.

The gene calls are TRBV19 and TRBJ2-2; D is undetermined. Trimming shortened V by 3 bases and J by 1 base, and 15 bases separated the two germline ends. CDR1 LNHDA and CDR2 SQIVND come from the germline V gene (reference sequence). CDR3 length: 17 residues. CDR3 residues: CASSMESARWNTGELFF. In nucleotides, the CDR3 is TGTGCCAGTAGTATGGAGAGTGCTAGATGGAACACCGGGGAGCTGTTTTTT.

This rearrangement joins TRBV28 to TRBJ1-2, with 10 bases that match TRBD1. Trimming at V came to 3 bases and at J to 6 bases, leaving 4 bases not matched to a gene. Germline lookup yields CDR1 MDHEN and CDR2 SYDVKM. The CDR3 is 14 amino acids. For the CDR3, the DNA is TGTGCCAGCAGTTTCGGGACAGGGGTGGATGGCTACACCTTC. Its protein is CASSFGTGVDGYTF.

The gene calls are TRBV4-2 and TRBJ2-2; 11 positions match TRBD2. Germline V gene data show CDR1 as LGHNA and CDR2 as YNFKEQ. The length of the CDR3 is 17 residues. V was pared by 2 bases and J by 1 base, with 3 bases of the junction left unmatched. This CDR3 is CASSQYTSGGNTGELFF. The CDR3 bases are TGTGCCAGCAGCCAATATACTAGCGGGGGGAACACCGGGGAGCTGTTTTTT.

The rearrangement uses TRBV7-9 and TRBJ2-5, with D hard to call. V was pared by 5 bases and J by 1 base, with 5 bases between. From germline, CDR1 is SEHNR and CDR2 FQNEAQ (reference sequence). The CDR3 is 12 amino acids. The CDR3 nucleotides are TGTGCCAGCAGCCGGTCCCAAGAGACCCAGTACTTC. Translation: CASSRSQETQYF.

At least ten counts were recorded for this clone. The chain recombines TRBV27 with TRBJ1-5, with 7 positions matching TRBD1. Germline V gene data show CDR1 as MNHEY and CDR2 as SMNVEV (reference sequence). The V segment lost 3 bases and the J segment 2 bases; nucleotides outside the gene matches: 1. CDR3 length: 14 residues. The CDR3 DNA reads TGTGCCAGCAGTTTTGGGACAGGCAATCAGCCCCAGCATTTT. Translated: CASSFGTGNQPQHF.

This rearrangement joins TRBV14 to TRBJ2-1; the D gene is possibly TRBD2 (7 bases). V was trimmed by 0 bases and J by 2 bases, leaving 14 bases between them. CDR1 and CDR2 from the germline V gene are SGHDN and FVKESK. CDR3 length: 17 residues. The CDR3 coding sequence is TGTGCCAGCAGCCAAGAGTTCCAAGGGGGGGCCTACAATGAGCAGTTCTTC. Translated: CASSQEFQGGAYNEQFF.

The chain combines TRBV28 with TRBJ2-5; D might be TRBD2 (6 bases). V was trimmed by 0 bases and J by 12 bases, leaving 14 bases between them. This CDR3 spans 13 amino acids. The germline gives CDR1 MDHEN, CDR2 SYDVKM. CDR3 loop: CASSLWGLGEEYF. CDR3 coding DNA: TGTGCCAGCAGTTTATGGGGACTCGGAGAAGAGTACTTC.

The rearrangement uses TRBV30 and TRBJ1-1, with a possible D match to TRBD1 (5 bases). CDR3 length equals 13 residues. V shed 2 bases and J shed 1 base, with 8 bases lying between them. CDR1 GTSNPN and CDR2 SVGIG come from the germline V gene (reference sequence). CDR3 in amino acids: CAWSLTANTEAFF. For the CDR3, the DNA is TGTGCCTGGAGTCTGACAGCGAACACTGAAGCTTTCTTT. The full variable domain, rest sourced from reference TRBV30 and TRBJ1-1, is SQTIHQWPATLVQPVGSPLSLECTVEGTSNPNLYWYRQAAGRGLQLLFYSVGIGQISSEVPQNLSASRPQDRQFILSSKKLLLSDSGFYLCAWSLTANTEAFFGQGTRLTVV.

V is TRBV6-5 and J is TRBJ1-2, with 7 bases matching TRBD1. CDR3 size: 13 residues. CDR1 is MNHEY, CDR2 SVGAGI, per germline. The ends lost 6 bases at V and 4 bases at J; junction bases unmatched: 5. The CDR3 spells CASSLGQLYGYTF. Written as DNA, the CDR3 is TGTGCCAGCAGCCTGGGACAGCTCTATGGCTACACCTTC.

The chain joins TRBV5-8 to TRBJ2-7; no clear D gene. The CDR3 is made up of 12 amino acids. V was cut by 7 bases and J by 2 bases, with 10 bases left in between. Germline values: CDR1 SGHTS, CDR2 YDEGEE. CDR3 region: CASRYSTYEQYF. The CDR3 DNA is TGTGCCAGCCGCTACAGCACCTACGAGCAGTACTTC.

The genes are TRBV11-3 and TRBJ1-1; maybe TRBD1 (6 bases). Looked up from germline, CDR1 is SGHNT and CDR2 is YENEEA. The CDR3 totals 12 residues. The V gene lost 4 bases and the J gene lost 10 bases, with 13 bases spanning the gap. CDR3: CASSSTRGRAFF. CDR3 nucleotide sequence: TGTGCCAGCAGCTCCACCAGGGGAAGAGCTTTCTTT.

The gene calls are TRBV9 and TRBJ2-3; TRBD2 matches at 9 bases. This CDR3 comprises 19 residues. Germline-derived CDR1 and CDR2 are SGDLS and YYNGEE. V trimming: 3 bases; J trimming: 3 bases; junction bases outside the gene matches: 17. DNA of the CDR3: TGTGCCAGCAGCGGTTGGGGCAAGATCTCTAGCGGGGCAACAGATACGCAGTATTTT. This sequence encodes CASSGWGKISSGATDTQYF.

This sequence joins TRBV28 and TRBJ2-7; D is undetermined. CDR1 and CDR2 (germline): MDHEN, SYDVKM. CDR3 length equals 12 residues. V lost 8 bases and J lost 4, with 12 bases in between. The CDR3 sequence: CASGPPSYEQYF. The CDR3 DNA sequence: TGTGCCAGCGGGCCTCCTTCTTACGAGCAGTACTTC.

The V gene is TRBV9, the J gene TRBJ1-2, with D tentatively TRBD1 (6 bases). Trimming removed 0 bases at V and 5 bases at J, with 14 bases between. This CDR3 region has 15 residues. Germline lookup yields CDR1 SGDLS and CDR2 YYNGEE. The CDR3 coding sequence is TGTGCCAGCAGCGTAGAACGGGACATTGCTTATGGCTACACCTTC. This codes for CASSVERDIAYGYTF. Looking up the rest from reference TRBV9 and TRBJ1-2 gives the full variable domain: DSGVTQTPKHLITATGQRVTLRCSPRSGDLSVYWYQQSLDQGLQFLIQYYNGEERAKGNILERFSAQQFPDLHSELNLSSLELGDSALYFCASSVERDIAYGYTFGSGTRLTVV.